The 14 T cell receptor beta chains below all came from one sample that was sequenced in a study of beta chain features in type 1 diabetes. Every bit of the isolated RNA underwent reverse transcription, so sequencing read expressed TCRB transcripts. Only in-frame clones appear in the TCRdb table, and some are missing; sequencing was by immunoSEQ multiplex PCR. The sample carries approximately 150,000 clones, 7% to 10% recorded once. Sequencing was done on a sample of central memory CD4+ T cells from blood. These receptors were obtained from a woman younger than 35 in good health.

J is TRBJ1-1 and V is TRBV7-3, with 7 bases fitting TRBD1. CDR1 is SGHTA, CDR2 FQGTGA, per germline. The length of the CDR3 is 13 residues. V was pared by 0 bases and J by 10 bases, with 5 bases of the junction left unmatched. CDR3 loop: CASSLTDRDVAFF. The CDR3, as DNA: TGTGCCAGCAGCTTAACAGACAGGGATGTAGCTTTCTTT.

This clone was seen only a few times. V gene TRBV5-1 combines with J gene TRBJ2-3; TRBD2 matches 8 bases. This CDR3 region has 15 residues. CDR1 is SGHRS, CDR2 YFSETQ, per germline. The trim removed 3 bases at V and 5 bases at J, leaving 8 bases unmatched. The CDR3: CASSWTGGLGDTQYF. In DNA form, the CDR3 reads TGCGCCAGCAGCTGGACGGGGGGGCTGGGAGATACGCAGTATTTT. The whole variable domain, filled in from reference TRBV5-1 and TRBJ2-3, reads KAGVTQTPRYLIKTRGQQVTLSCSPISGHRSVSWYQQTPGQGLQFLFEYFSETQRNKGNFPGRFSGRQFSNSRSEMNVSTLELGDSALYLCASSWTGGLGDTQYFGPGTRLTVL.

In its sample, this clone was seen a few times. V and J are TRBV30 and TRBJ2-2, with 9 bases identical to TRBD1. The CDR3 is made up of 14 amino acids. The ends lost 5 bases at V and 3 bases at J; junction bases unmatched: 4. CDR1 and CDR2 (germline): GTSNPN, SVGIG (reference sequence). In DNA form, the CDR3 reads TGTGCCTGGGACAGGGGGAAGGACACCGGGGAGCTGTTTTTT. Its translation: CAWDRGKDTGELFF. Full variable domain (remainder filled in from reference TRBV30 and TRBJ2-2): SQTIHQWPATLVQPVGSPLSLECTVEGTSNPNLYWYRQAAGRGLQLLFYSVGIGQISSEVPQNLSASRPQDRQFILSSKKLLLSDSGFYLCAWDRGKDTGELFFGEGSRLTVL.

This clone has a handful of counts. As DNA, the CDR3 is TGCGCCAGCAGCATCTCTAACTATGGCTACACCTTC. Residues: CASSISNYGYTF. V usage is TRBV5-1 and J usage is TRBJ1-2; D is unresolved. The CDR3 has 12 residues. Trimming removed 4 bases at V and 0 bases at J, with 4 bases between. Germline loops: CDR1 SGHRS, CDR2 YFSETQ.

The chain has TRBV5-6 and TRBJ1-5; 8 nucleotides line up with TRBD1. The CDR3 has 17 residues. The trim removed 2 bases at V and 5 bases at J, leaving 12 bases unmatched. Germline-derived CDR1 and CDR2 are SGHDT and YYEEEE. Here the CDR3 DNA reads TGTGCCAGCAGCTTTTGGGGGTCCCAGGGGGCCGATCAGCCCCAGCATTTT. The encoded protein is CASSFWGSQGADQPQHF.

This clone was observed a handful of times. The genes are TRBV5-1 and TRBJ2-1; 7 positions agree with TRBD2. CDR1 and CDR2 from the germline V gene are SGHRS and YFSETQ. This CDR3 contains 14 residues. V lost 7 bases to trimming and J lost 8 bases; unmatched junction nucleotides: 12. This CDR3 reads CASAPLSGNDEQFF. DNA of the CDR3: TGCGCCAGCGCCCCTCTCAGCGGGAACGATGAGCAGTTCTTC.

A remark on this clone: The junction departs from germline at one end; a sequencing error may be responsible. V and J are TRBV30 and TRBJ1-1, with a weak D call TRBD1 (6 bases). CDR1 is GTSNPN and CDR2 is SVGIG in the germline V gene (reference sequence). The CDR3 loop spans 14 amino acids. CDR3 loop: CACKGLVLAPNRVF. CDR3 bases: TGTGCCTGTAAGGGTTTGGTTCTCGCCCCGAACAGGGTCTTT.

This clone was recorded a few times. The chain links TRBV7-9 to TRBJ1-1; D is possibly TRBD1 (6 bases). V was clipped by 7 bases and J by 8 bases, with 17 bases between them. Germline V gene sequence: CDR1 SEHNR, CDR2 FQNEAQ (reference sequence). This CDR3 comprises 13 residues. CDR3 DNA: TGTGCCAGCATCGGGAGGTTAGGGACAGAAGCTTTCTTT. Residues: CASIGRLGTEAFF. The whole variable domain, remainder taken from reference TRBV7-9 and TRBJ1-1, is DTGVSQNPRHKITKRGQNVTFRCDPISEHNRLYWYRQTLGQGPEFLTYFQNEAQLEKSRLLSDRFSAERPKGSFSTLEIQRTEQGDSAMYLCASIGRLGTEAFFGQGTRLTVV.

This chain uses TRBV4-2 with TRBJ1-6, with D possibly TRBD1 on 5 matching bases. Trimming pared 0 bases from V and 6 bases from J, leaving 12 bases between. Germline CDR1 and CDR2: LGHNA and YNFKEQ. The CDR3 covers 16 residues. The CDR3 DNA reads as TGTGCCAGCAGCCAAGATCGGCCGGGGGGTAATTCACCCCTCCACTTT. Its protein product is CASSQDRPGGNSPLHF.

CDR3 in DNA: TGCGCCAGCAGCCCTTCGGACAGGAAGGAGACCCAGTACTTC. Its translation is CASSPSDRKETQYF. The chain carries TRBV4-1 and TRBJ2-5; 7 bases are shared with TRBD1. Germline lookup yields CDR1 MGHRA and CDR2 YSYEKL. V lost 4 bases to trimming and J lost 5 bases; unmatched junction nucleotides: 7. The CDR3 consists of 14 residues.

The chain has TRBV29-1 and TRBJ1-1; no firm D call. This CDR3 region has 13 residues. Trimming took off 6 bases at V and 3 bases at J, with 14 bases between the two ends. Germline V CDR1 and CDR2: SQVTM, ANQGSEA. Here the CDR3 DNA reads TGCAGCGTCCGACGCCCGGAGGACACTGAAGCTTTCTTT. Translated: CSVRRPEDTEAFF.

The chain carries TRBV7-9 and TRBJ2-2; 9 bases are shared with TRBD1. The CDR3 is 16 amino acids. Germline CDR1 SEHNR, CDR2 FQNEAQ (reference sequence). V shed 4 bases, J shed 5 bases, and the junction held 8 bases outside the gene matches. CDR3 sequence: CASSWYTGGRTGELFF. The CDR3 DNA is TGTGCCAGCAGCTGGTACACAGGGGGCCGGACCGGGGAGCTGTTTTTT.

V usage is TRBV5-6 and J usage is TRBJ1-1, with a tentative D call TRBD1 (5 bases). V was trimmed by 1 base and J by 3 bases, leaving 13 bases between them. Germline CDR1 and CDR2: SGHDT and YYEEEE. This CDR3 spans 15 amino acids. The chain's CDR3 is CASSLKGRGYTEAFF. CDR3 nucleotide sequence: TGTGCCAGCAGCTTGAAGGGGCGAGGTTACACTGAAGCTTTCTTT. The full variable domain, completed using reference TRBV5-6 and TRBJ1-1, is DAGVTQSPTHLIKTRGQQVTLRCSPKSGHDTVSWYQQALGQGPQFIFQYYEEEERQRGNFPDRFSGHQFPNYSSELNVNALLLGDSALYLCASSLKGRGYTEAFFGQGTRLTVV.

This clone showed up many times. The CDR3 DNA sequence: TGTGCCAGCAGTTTAGTGGCAGATGAAGCTTTCTTT. Translating gives CASSLVADEAFF. The rearrangement uses TRBV28 and TRBJ1-1; D ambiguous. With 2 bases removed from V and 7 bases from J, the gap between germline ends came to 8 bases. Germline CDR1 is MDHEN and CDR2 is SYDVKM. The CDR3 has 12 residues.